This entry is about one T cell receptor (beta chain). The data originate from a study of cytomegalovirus exposure and HLA in healthy donors. Method: immunoSEQ multiplex PCR; TCRdb's copy keeps in-frame clones and lacks some. The data contain 90,000 or so clones, approximately 81% of them singletons. The junction had 1 base not matched to a gene; V was cut back by 3 bases and J by 2 bases. The germline V gene has CDR1 SGHTS and CDR2 YDEGEE. CDR3 size: 14 residues. V and J are TRBV5-8 and TRBJ1-4; TRBD1 matches 7 bases. This TCR was sampled from a man younger than 30 in good health and CMV-seropositive. Sequencing input: PBMCs. CDR3 region: CASSSGQTNEKLFF. CDR3 nucleotide sequence: TGTGCCAGCAGCTCGGGACAGACTAATGAAAAACTGTTTTTT.